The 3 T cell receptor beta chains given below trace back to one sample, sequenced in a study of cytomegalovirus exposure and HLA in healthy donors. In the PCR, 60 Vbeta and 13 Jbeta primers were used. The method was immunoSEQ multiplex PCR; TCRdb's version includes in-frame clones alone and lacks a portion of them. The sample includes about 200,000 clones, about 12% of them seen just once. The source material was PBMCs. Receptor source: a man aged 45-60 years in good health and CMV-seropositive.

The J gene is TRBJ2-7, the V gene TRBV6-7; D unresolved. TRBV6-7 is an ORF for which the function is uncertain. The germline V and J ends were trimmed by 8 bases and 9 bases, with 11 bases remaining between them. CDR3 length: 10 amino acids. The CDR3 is CASAPWGQYV. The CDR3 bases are TGTGCCAGCGCACCCTGGGGGCAGTACGTC.

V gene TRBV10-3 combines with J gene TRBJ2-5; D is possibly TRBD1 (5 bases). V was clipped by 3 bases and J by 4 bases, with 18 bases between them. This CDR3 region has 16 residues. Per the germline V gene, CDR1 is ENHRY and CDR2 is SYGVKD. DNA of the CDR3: TGTGCCATCAGTGATGTGGGGATGGGGCTCGGAGAGACCCAGTACTTC. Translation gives CAISDVGMGLGETQYF.

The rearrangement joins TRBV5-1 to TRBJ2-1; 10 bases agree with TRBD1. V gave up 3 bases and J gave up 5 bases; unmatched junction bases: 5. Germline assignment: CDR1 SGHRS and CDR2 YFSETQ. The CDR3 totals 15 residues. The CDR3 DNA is TGCGCCAGCAGCTGGGGGGGGACAGGGGACAATGAGCAGTTCTTC. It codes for CASSWGGTGDNEQFF.